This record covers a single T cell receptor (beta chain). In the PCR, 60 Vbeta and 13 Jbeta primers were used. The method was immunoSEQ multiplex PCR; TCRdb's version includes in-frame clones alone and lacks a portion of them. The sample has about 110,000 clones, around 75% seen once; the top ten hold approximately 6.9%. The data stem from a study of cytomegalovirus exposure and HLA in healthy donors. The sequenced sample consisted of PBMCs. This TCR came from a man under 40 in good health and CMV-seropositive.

In DNA form, the CDR3 reads TGTGCCAGCAGCTTCGACAGGGGGAACTACAATGAGCAGTTCTTC. This codes for CASSFDRGNYNEQFF. This sequence joins TRBV7-3 and TRBJ2-1, with 9 bases that match TRBD1. The germline gives CDR1 SGHTA, CDR2 FQGTGA. Trimming removed 3 bases from V and 3 bases from J; junction bases left unmatched: 3. The CDR3 totals 15 residues.